These T cell receptor beta chains were read from a single sample in a study of radiotherapy plus CTLA-4 blockade in lung cancer. Profiled with immunoSEQ multiplex PCR; TCRdb holds only in-frame clones, not every one. The sample has 45,000 to 60,000 clones; approximately 80% are singletons. This specimen was peripheral blood, taken from a patient treated with radiotherapy plus ipilimumab. All receptors derive from a human donor with non-small cell lung cancer whose response to radiotherapy plus ipilimumab could not be evaluated. CDR3s include the opening cysteine and the closing phenylalanine or tryptophan. The order of the fields is J gene, D gene, V gene, clone size, CDR3 DNA, CDR3 protein. A D gene is named only where the DNA matches it firmly. Only some rows state a clone size, as once, few, many or a class for expanded clones.

J gene: TRBJ1-4
D gene: NA
V gene: TRBV29-1
clone size: NA
CDR3 DNA: TGCAGCGTTGGGTGGCCTAATGAAAAACTGTTTTTT
CDR3 protein: CSVGWPNEKLFF

J gene: TRBJ2-2
D gene: TRBD2
V gene: TRBV14
clone size: NA
CDR3 DNA: TGTGCCAGCAGCCTACCGGGACTAACTAACACCGGGGAGCTGTTTTTT
CDR3 protein: CASSLPGLTNTGELFF

J gene: TRBJ1-5
D gene: TRBD1
V gene: TRBV9
clone size: few
CDR3 DNA: TGTGCCAGCAGCGTAGCCGGGACAGGGGATCAGCCCCAGCATTTT
CDR3 protein: CASSVAGTGDQPQHF

J gene: TRBJ2-3
D gene: TRBD2
V gene: TRBV7-9
clone size: NA
CDR3 DNA: TGTGCCAGCAGCACCCAGCGGGAGGGCCGAGATACGCAGTATTTT
CDR3 protein: CASSTQREGRDTQYF

J gene: TRBJ1-2
D gene: NA
V gene: TRBV18
clone size: NA
CDR3 DNA: TGTGCCAGCTCACCACCAAACAGGTCCTATGGCTACACCTTC
CDR3 protein: CASSPPNRSYGYTF

J gene: TRBJ1-6
D gene: TRBD1
V gene: TRBV27
clone size: NA
CDR3 DNA: TGTGCCAGCACCCCCGGAAGGGGGCTTTCACCCCTCCACTTT
CDR3 protein: CASTPGRGLSPLHF

J gene: TRBJ2-7
D gene: TRBD1
V gene: TRBV14
clone size: NA
CDR3 DNA: TGTGCCAGCAGCCATCTGAAGAGGGGGCGCTCCTACGAGCAGTACTTC
CDR3 protein: CASSHLKRGRSYEQYF

J gene: TRBJ2-1
D gene: TRBD2
V gene: TRBV19
clone size: NA
CDR3 DNA: TGTGCCAGTAGTGTGAGCGGGGGGACCTACAATGAGCAGTTCTTC
CDR3 protein: CASSVSGGTYNEQFF

J gene: TRBJ2-3
D gene: NA
V gene: TRBV18
clone size: once
CDR3 DNA: TGTGCCAGCTCGCGGGGACAGTACACAGATACGCAGTATTTT
CDR3 protein: CASSRGQYTDTQYF

J gene: TRBJ2-2
D gene: TRBD1
V gene: TRBV5-4
clone size: few
CDR3 DNA: TGTGCCAGCAGCTTGGCCCAGGGGGCCTACACCGGGGAGCTGTTTTTT
CDR3 protein: CASSLAQGAYTGELFF

J gene: TRBJ2-1
D gene: TRBD2
V gene: TRBV9
clone size: NA
CDR3 DNA: TGTGCCAGCAGCGTAGGGGCTAGCGGTAACAATGAGCAGTTCTTC
CDR3 protein: CASSVGASGNNEQFF

J gene: TRBJ2-5
D gene: TRBD1
V gene: TRBV18
clone size: NA
CDR3 DNA: TGTGCCAGCTCACCCCGGACAGGGGAGGGAGAGACCCAGTACTTC
CDR3 protein: CASSPRTGEGETQYF

J gene: TRBJ2-2
D gene: NA
V gene: TRBV9
clone size: once
CDR3 DNA: TGTGCCAGCAGTAGAGGACTCTTCAACACCGGGGAGCTGTTTTTT
CDR3 protein: CASSRGLFNTGELFF

J gene: TRBJ2-1
D gene: TRBD2
V gene: TRBV7-8
clone size: NA
CDR3 DNA: TGTGCCAGCAGCTTAGGGACTAGCGGGAGGGTTCCGTATGAGCAGTTCTTC
CDR3 protein: CASSLGTSGRVPYEQFF

J gene: TRBJ2-5
D gene: TRBD2
V gene: TRBV7-6
clone size: NA
CDR3 DNA: TGTGCCAGCAGCCGGACTAGCGGGGGACAAGAGACCCAGTACTTC
CDR3 protein: CASSRTSGGQETQYF

J gene: TRBJ2-5
D gene: TRBD2
V gene: TRBV7-2
clone size: NA
CDR3 DNA: TGTGCCAGCAGCTTTTCGGGGGGGGCCTACCCGAAACGGGAGACCCAGTACTTC
CDR3 protein: CASSFSGGAYPKRETQYF

J gene: TRBJ2-5
D gene: TRBD2
V gene: TRBV5-1
clone size: NA
CDR3 DNA: TGCGCCAGCAGCTTGGAGACTAGCGGGGGCGAGACCCAGTACTTC
CDR3 protein: CASSLETSGGETQYF

J gene: TRBJ1-2
D gene: NA
V gene: TRBV30
clone size: NA
CDR3 DNA: TGTGCCTGGAGTGCCCTAAACCGCGCTGGCTACACCTTC
CDR3 protein: CAWSALNRAGYTF

J gene: TRBJ1-3
D gene: NA
V gene: TRBV7-9
clone size: NA
CDR3 DNA: TGTGCCAGCAGCTTTGCAGTCTCTGGAAACACCATATATTTT
CDR3 protein: CASSFAVSGNTIYF

J gene: TRBJ2-7
D gene: NA
V gene: TRBV7-9
clone size: NA
CDR3 DNA: TGTGCCAGCAGCTTAGGGGGCGGGACGGTTGAGCAGTACTTC
CDR3 protein: CASSLGGGTVEQYF

J gene: TRBJ1-1
D gene: NA
V gene: TRBV27
clone size: NA
CDR3 DNA: TGTGCCAGCAGTTTAGGACAGCGGGGTCCTGAAGCTTTCTTT
CDR3 protein: CASSLGQRGPEAFF

J gene: TRBJ2-2
D gene: TRBD1
V gene: TRBV7-2
clone size: once
CDR3 DNA: TGTGCCAGCAGTACGACAGGGGGCATTGCCGGGGAGCTGTTTTTT
CDR3 protein: CASSTTGGIAGELFF

J gene: TRBJ1-1
D gene: TRBD1
V gene: TRBV7-3
clone size: NA
CDR3 DNA: TGTGCCAGCAGCCCACAGGGGGGGGTTAAGAACACTGAAGCTTTCTTT
CDR3 protein: CASSPQGGVKNTEAFF

J gene: TRBJ1-1
D gene: NA
V gene: TRBV4-3
clone size: NA
CDR3 DNA: TGCGCCAGCAGCCTTAGGTCCTCCGGGACACCCACTGAAGCTTTCTTT
CDR3 protein: CASSLRSSGTPTEAFF

J gene: TRBJ2-5
D gene: TRBD1
V gene: TRBV5-1
clone size: NA
CDR3 DNA: TGCGCCAGCAGGGAAGCAGGGGGCGCGGGGCAAGAGACCCAGTACTTC
CDR3 protein: CASREAGGAGQETQYF

J gene: TRBJ2-6
D gene: NA
V gene: TRBV19
clone size: NA
CDR3 DNA: TGTGCCAGTAGCGACACCCCTGGGGCCAACGTCCTGACTTTC
CDR3 protein: CASSDTPGANVLTF

J gene: TRBJ1-6
D gene: NA
V gene: TRBV4-1
clone size: NA
CDR3 DNA: TGCGCCAGCAGCCAAGAGGAGATTAGCCTCCACTTT
CDR3 protein: CASSQEEISLHF

J gene: TRBJ2-7
D gene: TRBD1
V gene: TRBV9
clone size: NA
CDR3 DNA: TGTGCCAGCAGCGTAGCTGGACAGGGCTTATACTTC
CDR3 protein: CASSVAGQGLYF

J gene: TRBJ2-3
D gene: TRBD2
V gene: TRBV18
clone size: NA
CDR3 DNA: TGTGCCAGCTCAACCGCCGGACTAGCGGGAGGGCCCTCCCGCACAGATACGCAGTATTTT
CDR3 protein: CASSTAGLAGGPSRTDTQYF

J gene: TRBJ2-5
D gene: TRBD1
V gene: TRBV7-2
clone size: NA
CDR3 DNA: TGTGCCAGCAGCCTCGGGACAGGGGCATCTACAGGGCAGTACTTC
CDR3 protein: CASSLGTGASTGQYF

J gene: TRBJ1-1
D gene: NA
V gene: TRBV7-6
clone size: few
CDR3 DNA: TGTGCCAGCAGCGAAGGACTCGACAACACTGAAGCTTTCTTT
CDR3 protein: CASSEGLDNTEAFF

J gene: TRBJ2-2
D gene: TRBD2
V gene: TRBV7-6
clone size: NA
CDR3 DNA: TGTGCCAGCAGCTTACAAGCGGGGGCGAACACCGGGGAGCTGTTTTTT
CDR3 protein: CASSLQAGANTGELFF

J gene: TRBJ1-2
D gene: TRBD1
V gene: TRBV6-6
clone size: NA
CDR3 DNA: TGTGCCAGCAGTAAACAGGGGGATGGCTACACCTTC
CDR3 protein: CASSKQGDGYTF

J gene: TRBJ2-7
D gene: TRBD2
V gene: TRBV30
clone size: NA
CDR3 DNA: TGTGCCTGGAGTGTGAGCGGGAGGGGCGAGCAGTACTTC
CDR3 protein: CAWSVSGRGEQYF

J gene: TRBJ2-7
D gene: TRBD1
V gene: TRBV7-2
clone size: NA
CDR3 DNA: TGTGCCAGCAGCACAAACAGGGGATACGAGCAGTACTTC
CDR3 protein: CASSTNRGYEQYF

J gene: TRBJ1-5
D gene: NA
V gene: TRBV4-1
clone size: NA
CDR3 DNA: TGCGCCAGCAGCCAAGGGGTAGGGGATCAGCCCCAGCATTTT
CDR3 protein: CASSQGVGDQPQHF

J gene: TRBJ1-1
D gene: NA
V gene: TRBV6-1
clone size: NA
CDR3 DNA: TGTGCCAGCAGAAGAGTCACCTTGAACACTGAAGCTTTCTTT
CDR3 protein: CASRRVTLNTEAFF